This T cell receptor (beta chain) is from a study of cytomegalovirus exposure and HLA in healthy donors. With 2 bases removed from V and 4 bases from J, the gap between germline ends came to 14 bases. The CDR3 extends over 15 amino acids. Germline-derived CDR1 and CDR2 are LGHNA and YNFKEQ. It was with 60 Vbeta and 13 Jbeta primers that the PCR ran. Clones were read by immunoSEQ multiplex PCR, and TCRdb kept only the in-frame ones, dropping some. Here the sample spans over 150,000 clones, about four fifths being singletons. Sequenced: PBMCs. This sequence was found in a male donor in good health and CMV-seronegative. The chain carries TRBV4-2 and TRBJ1-2; weak D call: TRBD1 (6 bases). CDR3 amino acids: CASSQQKGGGYGYTF. The CDR3 DNA follows: TGTGCCAGCAGCCAACAGAAGGGGGGGGGCTATGGCTACACCTTC.